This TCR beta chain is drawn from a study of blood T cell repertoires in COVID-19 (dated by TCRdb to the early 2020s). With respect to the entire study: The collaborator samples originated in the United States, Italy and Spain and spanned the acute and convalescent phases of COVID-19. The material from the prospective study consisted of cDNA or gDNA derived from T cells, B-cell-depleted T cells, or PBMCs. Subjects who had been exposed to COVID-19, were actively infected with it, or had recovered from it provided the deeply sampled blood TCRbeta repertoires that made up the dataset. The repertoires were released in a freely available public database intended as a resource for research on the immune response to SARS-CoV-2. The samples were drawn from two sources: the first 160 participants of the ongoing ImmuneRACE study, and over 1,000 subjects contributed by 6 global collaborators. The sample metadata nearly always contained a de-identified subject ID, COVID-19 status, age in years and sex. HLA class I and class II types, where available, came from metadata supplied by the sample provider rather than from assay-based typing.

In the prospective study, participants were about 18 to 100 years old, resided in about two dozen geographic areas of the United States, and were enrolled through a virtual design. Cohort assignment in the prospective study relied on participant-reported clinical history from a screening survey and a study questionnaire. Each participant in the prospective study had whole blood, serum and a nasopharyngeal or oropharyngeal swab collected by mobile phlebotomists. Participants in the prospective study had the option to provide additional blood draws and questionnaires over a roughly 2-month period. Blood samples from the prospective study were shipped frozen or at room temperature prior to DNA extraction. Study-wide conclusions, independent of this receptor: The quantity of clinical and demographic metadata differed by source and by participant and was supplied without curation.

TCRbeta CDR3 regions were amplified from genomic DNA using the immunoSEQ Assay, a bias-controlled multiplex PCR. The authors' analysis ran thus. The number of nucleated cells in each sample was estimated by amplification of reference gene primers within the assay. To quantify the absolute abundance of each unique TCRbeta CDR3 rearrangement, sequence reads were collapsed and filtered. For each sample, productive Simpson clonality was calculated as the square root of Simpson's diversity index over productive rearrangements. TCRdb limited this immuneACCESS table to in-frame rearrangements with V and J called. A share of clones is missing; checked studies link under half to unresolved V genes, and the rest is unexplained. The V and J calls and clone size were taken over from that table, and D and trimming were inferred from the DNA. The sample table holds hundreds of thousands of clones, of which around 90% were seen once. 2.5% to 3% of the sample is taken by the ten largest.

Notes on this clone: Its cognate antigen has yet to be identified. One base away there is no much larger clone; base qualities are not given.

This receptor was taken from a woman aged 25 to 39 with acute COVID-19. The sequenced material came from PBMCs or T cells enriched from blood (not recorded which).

The CDR3 reads as follows: CASSLRDGGTDTQYF. In nucleotides, the sequence is TGTGCCAGCAGCTTACGGGATGGGGGCACAGATACGCAGTATTTT. This sequence uses TRBV7-8 and TRBJ2-3; TRBD2 is perhaps the D gene, given 5 matching bases. Including the terminal cysteine and phenylalanine, the CDR3 comprises 15 residues. Only the CDR3 portion is preserved as DNA: 45 bases, with reading frame beginning at the first base. The germline V gene encodes CDR1 SGHVS and CDR2 FQNEAQ. At the junction V is shortened by 2 bases and J by 1 base, with 10 bases in between.